This TCR beta chain was sequenced during a study of blood T cell repertoires in COVID-19. As for the study in general: Specimens from acute and convalescent COVID-19 originated in the United States, Italy and Spain. Sources were T cells, B-cell-depleted T cells, or PBMCs; the material itself was cDNA or gDNA.

In the original processing: Amplification of reference gene primers was used by the study to estimate nucleated cell counts. The method was immunoSEQ multiplex PCR; TCRdb's version includes in-frame clones alone and lacks a portion of them. That table is the source of V, J and clone size, and D and trimming were worked out from the DNA. The sample consists of about 98,000 clones, roughly 82% of them appearing once. Germline loops: CDR1 SGHRS, CDR2 YFSETQ. The junction had 5 bases not matched to a gene; V was cut back by 3 bases and J by 4 bases. The CDR3 contains 15 residues. The chain has TRBV5-1 and TRBJ1-2; 11 positions match TRBD1. The TCR was taken from a man between 65 and 80 years old with active or convalescent COVID-19. Sequencing input: peripheral blood. The CDR3, as DNA: TGCGCCAGCAGCTACGCCGGGACAGGGGGCTATGGCTACACCTTC. It is translated as CASSYAGTGGYGYTF.